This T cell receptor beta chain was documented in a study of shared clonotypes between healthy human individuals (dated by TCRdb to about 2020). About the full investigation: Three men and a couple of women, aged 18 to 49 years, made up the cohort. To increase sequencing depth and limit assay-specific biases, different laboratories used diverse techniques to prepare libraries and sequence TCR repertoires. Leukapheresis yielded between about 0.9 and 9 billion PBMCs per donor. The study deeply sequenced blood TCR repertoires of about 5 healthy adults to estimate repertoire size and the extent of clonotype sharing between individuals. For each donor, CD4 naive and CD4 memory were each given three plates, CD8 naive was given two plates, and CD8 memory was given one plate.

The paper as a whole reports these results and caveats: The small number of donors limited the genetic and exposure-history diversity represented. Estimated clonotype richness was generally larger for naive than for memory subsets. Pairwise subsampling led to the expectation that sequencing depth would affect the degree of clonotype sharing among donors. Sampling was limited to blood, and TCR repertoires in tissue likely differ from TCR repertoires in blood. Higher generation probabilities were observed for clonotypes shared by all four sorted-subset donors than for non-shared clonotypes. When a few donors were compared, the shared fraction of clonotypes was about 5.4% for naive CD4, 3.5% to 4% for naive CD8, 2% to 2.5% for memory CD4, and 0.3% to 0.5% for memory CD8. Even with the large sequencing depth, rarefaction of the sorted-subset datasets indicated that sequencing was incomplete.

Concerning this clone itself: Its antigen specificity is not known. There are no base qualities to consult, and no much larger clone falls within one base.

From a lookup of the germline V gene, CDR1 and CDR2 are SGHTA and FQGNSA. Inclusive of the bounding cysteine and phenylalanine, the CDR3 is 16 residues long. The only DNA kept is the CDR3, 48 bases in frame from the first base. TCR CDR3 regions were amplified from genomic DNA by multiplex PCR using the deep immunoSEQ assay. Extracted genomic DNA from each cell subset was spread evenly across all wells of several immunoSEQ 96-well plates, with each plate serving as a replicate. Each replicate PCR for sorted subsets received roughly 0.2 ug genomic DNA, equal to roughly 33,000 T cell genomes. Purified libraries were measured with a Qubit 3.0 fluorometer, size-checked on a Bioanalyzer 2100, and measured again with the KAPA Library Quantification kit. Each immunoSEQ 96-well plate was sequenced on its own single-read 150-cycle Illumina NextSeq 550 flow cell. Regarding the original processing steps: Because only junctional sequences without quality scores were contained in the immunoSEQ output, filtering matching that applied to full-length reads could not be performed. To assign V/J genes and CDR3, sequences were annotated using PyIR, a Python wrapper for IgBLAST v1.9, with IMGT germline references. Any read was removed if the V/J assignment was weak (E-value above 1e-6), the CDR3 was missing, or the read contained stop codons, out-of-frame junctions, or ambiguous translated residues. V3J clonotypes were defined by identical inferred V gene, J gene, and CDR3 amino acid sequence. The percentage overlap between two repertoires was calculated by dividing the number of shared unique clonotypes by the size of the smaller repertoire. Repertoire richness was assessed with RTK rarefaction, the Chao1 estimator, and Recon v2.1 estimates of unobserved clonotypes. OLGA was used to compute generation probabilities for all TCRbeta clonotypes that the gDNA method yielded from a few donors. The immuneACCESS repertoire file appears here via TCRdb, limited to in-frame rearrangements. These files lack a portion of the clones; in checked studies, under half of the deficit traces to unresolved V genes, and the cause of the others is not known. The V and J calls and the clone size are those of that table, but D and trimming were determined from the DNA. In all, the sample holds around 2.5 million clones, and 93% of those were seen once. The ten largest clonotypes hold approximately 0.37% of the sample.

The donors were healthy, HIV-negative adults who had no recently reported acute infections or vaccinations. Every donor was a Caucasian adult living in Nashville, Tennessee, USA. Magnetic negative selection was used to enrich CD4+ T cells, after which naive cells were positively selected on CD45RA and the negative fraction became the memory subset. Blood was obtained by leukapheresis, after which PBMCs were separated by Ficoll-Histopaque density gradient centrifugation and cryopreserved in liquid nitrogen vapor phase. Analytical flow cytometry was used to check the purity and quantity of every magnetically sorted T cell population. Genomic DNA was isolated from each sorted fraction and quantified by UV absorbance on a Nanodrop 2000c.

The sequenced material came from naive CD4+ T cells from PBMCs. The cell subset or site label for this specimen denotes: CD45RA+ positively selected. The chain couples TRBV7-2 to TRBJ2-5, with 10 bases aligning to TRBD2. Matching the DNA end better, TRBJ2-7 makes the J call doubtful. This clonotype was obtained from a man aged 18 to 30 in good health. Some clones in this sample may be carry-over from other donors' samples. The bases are TGTGCCAGCAGCTTAGGGGTGGTCCTAGCGGGAGTCGAGCAGTACTTC. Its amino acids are CASSLGVVLAGVEQYF.